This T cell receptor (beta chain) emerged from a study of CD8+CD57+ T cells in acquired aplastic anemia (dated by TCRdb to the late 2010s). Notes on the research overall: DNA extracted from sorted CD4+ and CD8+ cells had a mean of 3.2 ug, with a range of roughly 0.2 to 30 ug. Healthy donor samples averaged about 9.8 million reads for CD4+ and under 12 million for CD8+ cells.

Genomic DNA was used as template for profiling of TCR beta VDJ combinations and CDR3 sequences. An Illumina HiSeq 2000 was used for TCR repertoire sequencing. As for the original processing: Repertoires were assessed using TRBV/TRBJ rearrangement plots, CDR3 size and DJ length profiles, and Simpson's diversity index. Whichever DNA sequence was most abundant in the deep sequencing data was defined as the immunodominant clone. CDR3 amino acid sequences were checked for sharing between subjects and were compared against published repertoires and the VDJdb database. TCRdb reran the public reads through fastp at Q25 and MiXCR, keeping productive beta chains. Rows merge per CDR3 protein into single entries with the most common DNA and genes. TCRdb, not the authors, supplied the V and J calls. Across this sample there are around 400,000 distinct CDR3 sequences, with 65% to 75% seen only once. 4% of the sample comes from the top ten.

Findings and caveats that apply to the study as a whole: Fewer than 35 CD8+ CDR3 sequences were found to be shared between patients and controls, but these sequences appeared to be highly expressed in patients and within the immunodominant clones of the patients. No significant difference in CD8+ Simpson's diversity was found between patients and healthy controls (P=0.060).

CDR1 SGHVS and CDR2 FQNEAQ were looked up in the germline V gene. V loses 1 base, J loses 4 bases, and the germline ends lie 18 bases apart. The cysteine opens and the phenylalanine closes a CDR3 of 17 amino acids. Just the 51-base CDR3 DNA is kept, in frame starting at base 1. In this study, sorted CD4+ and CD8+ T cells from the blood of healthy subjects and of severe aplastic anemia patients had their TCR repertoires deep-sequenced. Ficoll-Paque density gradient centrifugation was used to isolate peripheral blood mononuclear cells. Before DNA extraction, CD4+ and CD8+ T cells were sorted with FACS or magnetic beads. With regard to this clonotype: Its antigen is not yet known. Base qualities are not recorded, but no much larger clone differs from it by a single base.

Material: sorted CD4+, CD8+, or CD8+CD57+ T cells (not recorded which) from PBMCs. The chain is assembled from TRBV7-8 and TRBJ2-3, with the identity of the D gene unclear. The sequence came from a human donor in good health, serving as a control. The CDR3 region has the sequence CASSLELARYAADTQYF. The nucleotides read TGTGCCAGCAGCTTAGAGTTGGCGCGATACGCCGCAGATACGCAGTATTTT.